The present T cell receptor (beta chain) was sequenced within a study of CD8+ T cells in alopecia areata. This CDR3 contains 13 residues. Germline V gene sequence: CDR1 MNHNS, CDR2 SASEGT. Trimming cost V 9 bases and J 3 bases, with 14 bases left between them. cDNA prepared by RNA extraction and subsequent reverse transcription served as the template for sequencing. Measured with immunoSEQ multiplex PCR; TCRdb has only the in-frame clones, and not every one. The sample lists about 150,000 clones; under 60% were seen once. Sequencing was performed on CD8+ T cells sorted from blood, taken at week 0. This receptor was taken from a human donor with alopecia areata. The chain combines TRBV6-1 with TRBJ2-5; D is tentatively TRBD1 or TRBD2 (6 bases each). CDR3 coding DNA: TGTGCCAGTAACGGGGGCAGGGAAGAGACCCAGTACTTC. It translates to CASNGGREETQYF.